This entry describes one T cell receptor beta chain. Amplification of TCR beta CDR3 regions used RNA transcripts. The authors performed first-round RT-PCR with HTBI primers and then a second-round multiplex PCR. MiXCR, run by TCRdb on the multiplex PCR reads, gives a single entry per CDR3 protein. The sample has around 660,000 distinct CDR3 sequences, over 40% seen once. Each donor who had ophthalmopathy showed moderate-to-severe activity, a CAS of ≥3, a NOSPECS of ≥4, and a duration under 3 months. This sample was included in a study of Graves' ophthalmopathy and Graves' hyperthyroidism. Trimming shortened V by 1 base and J by 4 bases, and 10 bases separated the two germline ends. Germline loops: CDR1 LGHNA, CDR2 YNFKEQ. The CDR3 is 14 residues long.

The sample was peripheral blood. The receptor comes from an adult man with Graves' ophthalmopathy. The chain uses TRBV4-2 and TRBJ1-1; no firm D call. The CDR3 reads CASSQGNGATEAFF. Written as DNA, the CDR3 is TGTGCCAGCAGCCAAGGCAATGGTGCCACTGAAGCTTTCTTT.